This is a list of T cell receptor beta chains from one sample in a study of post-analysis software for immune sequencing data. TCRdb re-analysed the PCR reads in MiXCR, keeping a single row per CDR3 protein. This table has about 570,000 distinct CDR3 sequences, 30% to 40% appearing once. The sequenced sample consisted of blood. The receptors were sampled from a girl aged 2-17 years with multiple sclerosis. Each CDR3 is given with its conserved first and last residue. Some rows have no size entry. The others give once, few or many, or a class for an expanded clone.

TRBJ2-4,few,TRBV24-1,CATSDRLGGVQYF
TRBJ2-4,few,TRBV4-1,CASSHPAQLAKNIQYF
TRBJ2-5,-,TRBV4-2,CASSPQERTSIPNEQYF
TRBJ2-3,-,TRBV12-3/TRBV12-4,CASSPGTSGGHTDTQYF
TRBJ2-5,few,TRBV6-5,CASKLGDRLYQETQYF
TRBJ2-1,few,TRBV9,CASSVLGSRPGNNEQFF
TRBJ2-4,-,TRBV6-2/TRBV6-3,CASSYSIGTGGMGIQYF
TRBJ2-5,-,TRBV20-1,CSANHGLAWGETQYF
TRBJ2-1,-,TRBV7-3,CASSLTMMGRGGFFEQFF
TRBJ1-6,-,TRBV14,CASMENSPLHF
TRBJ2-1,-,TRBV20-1,CSAWVSSYNEQFF
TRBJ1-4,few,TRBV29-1,CSVGSNEKLFF
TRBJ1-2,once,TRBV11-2,CASSKTGQAKGPYGYTF
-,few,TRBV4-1,CASSQEVTGVRAEQYF
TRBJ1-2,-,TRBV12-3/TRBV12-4,CASGKNRGFYGYTF
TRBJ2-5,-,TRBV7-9,CASSTQRTGEQETQYF
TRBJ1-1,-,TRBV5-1,CASRRAYRGRTEAFF
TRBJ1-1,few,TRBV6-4,CASSTRDRGNTEAFF
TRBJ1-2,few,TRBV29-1,CSVDGRGPIHGYTF
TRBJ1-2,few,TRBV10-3,CAISELRRGYGYTF
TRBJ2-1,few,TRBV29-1,CSVEDRWRSNEQFF
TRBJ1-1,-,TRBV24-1,CATSEGRTGNTEAFF
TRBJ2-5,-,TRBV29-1,CSARLAGVETQYF
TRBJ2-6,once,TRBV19,CASSIMAGDVLTF
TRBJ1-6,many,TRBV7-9,CASSLPNSPLHF
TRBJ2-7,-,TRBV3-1,CASSQWQGYEQYF
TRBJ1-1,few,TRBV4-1,CASSRLTGGARTEAFF
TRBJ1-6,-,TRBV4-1,CASSHEGGEADSPLHF
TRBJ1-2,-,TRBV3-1,CASSQEGQGGGYTF
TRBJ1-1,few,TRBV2,CASSEGYRVAEAFF
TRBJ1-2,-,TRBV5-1,CASSPTRGAGNYGYTF
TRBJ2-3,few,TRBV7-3,CASSIRTGAADTQYF
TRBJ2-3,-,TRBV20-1,CSARELGGPTDTRYF
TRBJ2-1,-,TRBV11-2,CASSLLAASYNEQFF
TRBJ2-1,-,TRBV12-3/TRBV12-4,CASSPQLAGYNEQFF
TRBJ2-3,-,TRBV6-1,CASSESYAGTGSPPTDTQYF
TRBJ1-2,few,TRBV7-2,CASSILGQGSGYTF
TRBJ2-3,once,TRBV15,CATSSGTGVSTDTQYF
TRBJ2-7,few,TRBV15,CATSRAVLARYEQYF
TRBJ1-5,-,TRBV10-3,CAISEAGGESQPQHF
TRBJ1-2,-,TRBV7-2,CASSLAFGGHGYTF
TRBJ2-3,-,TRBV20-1,CSARADLLSTDTQYF
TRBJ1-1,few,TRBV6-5,CASSPGGSEAFF
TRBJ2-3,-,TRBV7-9,CASSWGLAGEADTQYF
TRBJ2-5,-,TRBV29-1,CSVGNSGGVQETQYF
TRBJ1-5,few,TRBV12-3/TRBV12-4,CASSGRTGGYQPQHF
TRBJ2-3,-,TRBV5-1,CASSRRDPGADTQYF
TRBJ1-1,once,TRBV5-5,CASSLVGVNTEAFF
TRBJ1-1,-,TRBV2,CASNLRAGQLNTEAFF
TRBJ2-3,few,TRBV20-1,CSAGRASDVSDTQYF